The clone carrying this T cell receptor (beta chain) was detected many times. Its antigen is unknown. This entry is derived from a study of regulatory T cells in long-lasting Graves disease. Germline CDR1 is DFQATT and CDR2 is SNEGSKA (reference sequence). The CDR3 has 12 residues. V was shortened by 6 bases and J by 3 bases, with 11 bases between the two germline ends. Study-level findings and limits: There were preferences for TRBV28, TRBJ1-2 and TRBJ2-5 in persistent disease.

The sample's time point: newly diagnosed GD, antithyroid drugs for less than 3 months. With RNA extracted from PBMCs as input, the TCR library was made. It was by American Thyroid Association guidelines that Graves' disease was diagnosed. Libraries of TCR beta came from iRepertoire HTBI primers plus Arm-PCR of CDR3 regions. TCRdb recomputed calls from the multiplex PCR reads with MiXCR, one row per CDR3 protein. The table shows a few hundred thousand distinct CDR3 sequences, with about 15% occurring only once. The same data also went into a second study, on T cells in Graves' hyperthyroidism and ophthalmopathy. From that second work: During a first-round RT-PCR of the TCR CDR3, the HTBI primer set was used. A model of 13 V-J features distinguished ophthalmopathy from stable hyperthyroidism.

The source was peripheral blood mononuclear cells (PBMCs), collected at new diagnosis, from a patient treated with antithyroid drugs. The chain has TRBV20-1 and TRBJ2-5; D ambiguous. This TCR came from a woman in her thirties or forties with Graves disease. CDR3 in amino acids: CSALGSEETQYF. Here the CDR3 DNA reads TGCAGTGCCCTGGGCAGCGAAGAGACCCAGTACTTC.